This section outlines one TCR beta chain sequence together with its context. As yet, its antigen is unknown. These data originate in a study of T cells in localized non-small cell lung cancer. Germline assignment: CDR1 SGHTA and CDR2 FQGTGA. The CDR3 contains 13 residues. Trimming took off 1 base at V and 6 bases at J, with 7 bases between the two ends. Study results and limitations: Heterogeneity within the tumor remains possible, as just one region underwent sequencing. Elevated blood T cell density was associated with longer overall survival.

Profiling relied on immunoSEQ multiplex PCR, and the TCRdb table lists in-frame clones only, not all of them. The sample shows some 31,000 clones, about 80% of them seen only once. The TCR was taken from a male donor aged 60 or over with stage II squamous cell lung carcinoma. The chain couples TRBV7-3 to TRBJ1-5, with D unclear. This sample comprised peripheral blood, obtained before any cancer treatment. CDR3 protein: CASSLNEGQPQHF. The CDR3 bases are TGTGCCAGCAGCTTAAACGAGGGTCAGCCCCAGCATTTT.